This T cell receptor beta chain was sequenced for a study of cytomegalovirus exposure and HLA in healthy donors. The germline gives CDR1 SGDLS, CDR2 YYNGEE. This CDR3 region has 15 residues. V gave up 0 bases and J gave up 1 base, with 10 bases separating them. Each donor was nominally healthy when sampled (though unrecorded immune exposures were likely). The PCR used 60 Vbeta and 13 Jbeta primers. The data were produced by immunoSEQ multiplex PCR, yet TCRdb's version contains in-frame clones alone and is incomplete. The repertoire holds more than 110,000 clones, with more than 75% as singletons. J is TRBJ2-5 and V is TRBV9, with D possibly being TRBD2 (5 bases). The sequencing input was PBMCs. This clonotype originated in a female donor in good health and CMV-seronegative. The CDR3 DNA reads TGTGCCAGCAGCGTAGGGAGGTATATCCAAGAGACCCAGTACTTC. It is translated as CASSVGRYIQETQYF.